The source of this T cell receptor beta chain is a study of neurological immune-mediated disorders. Notes on the study in general: TCR-beta repertoires seemed private in all groups, with no expanded CDR3 amino acid sequences shared. In HTLV-1-associated myelopathy, TCR clonal expansion was greatest, whereas multiple sclerosis had the least, falling below healthy controls.

The authors made cDNA by 5'RACE with 10-nucleotide random UMIs. From the 5' RACE reads, TCRdb called clonotypes with MiXCR, one entry per CDR3 protein. The sample lists about 84,000 distinct CDR3 sequences, approximately 4.6% occurring once. This CDR3 has 15 amino acids. V shed 6 bases and J 0 bases; nucleotides not matched to a gene: 5. CDR1 is SGHTA and CDR2 is FQGNSA in the germline V gene. Many counts were recorded for this clonotype. The antigen remains undetermined. This sample's time point: longitudinal time-point 3. Sequencing was done on a sample of PBMCs. The receptor was derived from an older woman with multiple sclerosis. The V and J genes are TRBV7-2 and TRBJ2-5; 9 positions match TRBD1. CDR3 in DNA: TGTGCCAGCAGGGACAGGGGTCGATACCAAGAGACCCAGTACTTC. This encodes CASRDRGRYQETQYF.